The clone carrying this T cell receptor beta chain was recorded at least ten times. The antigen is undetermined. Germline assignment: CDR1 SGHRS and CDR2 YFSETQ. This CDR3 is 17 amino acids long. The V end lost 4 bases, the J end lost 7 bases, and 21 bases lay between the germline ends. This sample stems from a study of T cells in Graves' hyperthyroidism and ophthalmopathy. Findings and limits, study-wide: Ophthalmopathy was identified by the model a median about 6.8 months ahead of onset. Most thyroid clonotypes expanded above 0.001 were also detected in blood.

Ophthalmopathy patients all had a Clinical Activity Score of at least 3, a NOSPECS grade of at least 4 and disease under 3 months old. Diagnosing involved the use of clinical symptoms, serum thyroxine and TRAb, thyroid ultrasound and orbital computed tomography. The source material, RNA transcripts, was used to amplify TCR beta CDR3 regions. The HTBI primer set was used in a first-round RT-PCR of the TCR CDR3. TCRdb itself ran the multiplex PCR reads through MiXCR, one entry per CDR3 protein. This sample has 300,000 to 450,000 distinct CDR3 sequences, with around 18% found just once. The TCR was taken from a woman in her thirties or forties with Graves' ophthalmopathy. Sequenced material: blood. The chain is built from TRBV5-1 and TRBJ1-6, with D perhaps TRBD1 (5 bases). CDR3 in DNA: TGCGCCAGCAGCCCGATGACGATCTCACGGGGGAATTCACCCCTCCACTTT. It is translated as CASSPMTISRGNSPLHF.